This T cell receptor beta chain was recorded in a study of cytomegalovirus exposure and HLA in healthy donors. Study at large: The roughly 120 million unique TCR beta sequences, from 150 million to 200 million T cells, were found by an earlier analysis.

Study findings and constraints: Indistinguishable V segments, including TRBV6-2 and TRBV6-3, were excluded. An analysis was carried out later, and it reportedly showed fewer N-insertions in an Asian-associated ancestry cluster than the approximately 660-donor mean.

The PCR employed 60 Vbeta primers together with 13 Jbeta primers. Assay: immunoSEQ multiplex PCR; the TCRdb copy retains only in-frame clones and omits some. The sample carries 120,000 to 150,000 clones, around four fifths recorded once. This clone turned up a few times. Antigen: not known. Trimming at V came to 2 bases and at J to 4 bases, leaving 0 bases not matched to a gene. CDR1 and CDR2 (germline): MNHNS, SASEGT. The CDR3 runs to 15 residues. This TCR was sampled from a male donor in good health and CMV-seronegative. Sequenced input: PBMCs. This chain links TRBV6-1 with TRBJ2-1; TRBD2 matches at 12 bases. The CDR3 sequence: CASSELAGGYNEQFF. The CDR3 nucleotides are TGTGCCAGCAGTGAACTAGCGGGAGGGTACAATGAGCAGTTCTTC.